This TCR beta chain was obtained from a study of CD4+ T cells in melanoma (dated by TCRdb to the early 2020s). Context from the whole study: The study examined neoantigen-specific CD4+ T cells in human melanoma. Points the paper makes about the study in general: Neoantigen-specific CD4+ T cells in melanoma were reported to show diverse differentiation states. The report described a correlation between neoantigen-specific CD4+ T cells and the function of CD8+ T cells, macrophages and B cells.

Patients with melanoma were used as donors. To prepare the library, the immunoSEQ multiplex PCR assay was applied. TCRdb carries this immuneACCESS record with in-frame sequences only. Its versions omit some clonotypes, under half of them owing to an unresolved V gene in the studies checked, with the rest unexplained. The sample data list some 14,000 clones, and over 80% of these were observed just once. The ten largest clones take up about 6.6% of the sample. The trim is 5 bases for V and 0 bases for J, with a gap of 18 bases between the germline ends. The CDR3 holds 17 amino acids from the cysteine to the phenylalanine. Only the CDR3 DNA is retained, 51 bases long and in frame from the first base. CDR1 MNHEY and CDR2 SMNVEV were looked up in the germline V gene (reference sequence). As concerns this clone: No antigen is known for it. No per-base quality is available; no much larger clone lies one base away.

Sequenced input: cells from a culture (not recorded whether cultured in vitro). This TCR was recovered from a human donor with melanoma. The receptor chain draws on TRBV27 and TRBJ2-3; the D gene cannot be resolved reliably. This receptor has the CDR3 CASSAGHGRASTDTQYF. The sequence in DNA is TGTGCCAGCAGTGCCGGCCACGGCCGGGCTAGCACAGATACGCAGTATTTT.